This TCR beta chain was sequenced in a study of blood T cell repertoires in COVID-19. Whole-study context: PBMCs, B-cell-depleted T cells, or T cells provided the cDNA or gDNA that made up the material.

The CDR3 is 13 amino acids. Germline CDR1 reads MNHEY; CDR2 reads SMNVEV (reference sequence). Losses at the gene ends were 5 bases for V and 5 bases for J; bases not matched to a gene: 5. TCRdb keeps only in-frame clones here, not all; method: immunoSEQ multiplex PCR. Among 110,000 or so clones listed, roughly 80% were seen once. This receptor was identified in a man aged 70 or older with acute or convalescent COVID-19. The V call is TRBV27, the J call TRBJ2-7; 8 bases match TRBD1. The sequenced sample was peripheral blood. Here the CDR3 DNA reads TGTGCCAGCAGTCTGACCAGGGGGCACGAGCAGTACTTC. It yields the protein CASSLTRGHEQYF.